This T cell receptor (beta chain) is from a study of T cell changes during pregnancy in multiple sclerosis. CDR3 length: 15 residues. Trimming took 4 bases from V and 4 from J; bases not matched to a gene: 7. Germline loops: CDR1 MNHNS, CDR2 SASEGT. Profiling relied on immunoSEQ multiplex PCR, and the TCRdb table lists in-frame clones only, not all of them. Among about 51,000 clones listed, roughly 93% were seen once. The sequences come from peripheral blood, collected in the second trimester of pregnancy. The rearrangement links TRBV6-1 to TRBJ1-1, with 9 bases matching TRBD1. The TCR sequence derives from a female donor with multiple sclerosis, enrolled in a pregnancy study. DNA for the CDR3: TGTGCCAGCAGTGCAAAACAGGGGGCGAGCACTGAAGCTTTCTTT. Its protein is CASSAKQGASTEAFF.